A single sample is the source of the 6 T cell receptor beta chains below, sequenced in a study of T cells in Graves' hyperthyroidism and ophthalmopathy. TCR beta CDR3 regions were amplified from RNA. When the TCR CDR3 underwent first-round RT-PCR, the HTBI primer set was used. Each CDR3 protein is one row after TCRdb ran MiXCR on the multiplex PCR reads. The sample records about 250,000 distinct CDR3 sequences, approximately 23% being singletons. Specimen: blood. Receptors were obtained from a woman aged 40 to 55 with Graves' ophthalmopathy.

In DNA form, the CDR3 reads TGCAGTGCTCGCGGGGGGGTCGAGCAGTACTTC. Encoded protein: CSARGGVEQYF. The V gene is TRBV20-1, the J gene TRBJ2-7; 9 nucleotides line up with TRBD2. CDR1 is DFQATT and CDR2 is SNEGSKA in the germline V gene (reference sequence). The CDR3 is 11 amino acids. V was clipped by 5 bases and J by 6 bases; unmatched bases: 2.

The table lists this clonotype with many counts. This sequence joins TRBV3-1 and TRBJ1-2; D ambiguous. The germline gives CDR1 LGHDT, CDR2 YNNKEL (reference sequence). The CDR3 sequence is 11 residues long. V lost 3 bases to trimming and J lost 4 bases, with 3 bases between them. CDR3 residues: CASSHIYGYTF. CDR3 in DNA: TGTGCCAGCAGCCATATCTATGGCTACACCTTC.

This clonotype was detected many times. V gene TRBV29-1 combines with J gene TRBJ1-1, with D maybe TRBD1 (5 bases). Germline V lookup: CDR1 SQVTM, CDR2 ANQGSEA. V lost 3 bases and J lost 0, with 17 bases in between. The CDR3 is made up of 16 amino acids. CDR3 coding DNA: TGCAGCGTTGAGGGGGACCTTACTCCCATGAACACTGAAGCTTTCTTT. Translation: CSVEGDLTPMNTEAFF.

This clonotype was observed many times. The J gene is TRBJ1-4, the V gene TRBV5-1; D unclear. The CDR3 has 14 amino acids. V lost 2 bases to trimming and J lost 8 bases, with 13 bases between them. Germline assignment: CDR1 SGHRS and CDR2 YFSETQ. The CDR3 sequence: CASSFFSLREKLFF. CDR3 nucleotides: TGCGCCAGCAGCTTTTTCAGTTTGCGGGAAAAACTGTTTTTT.

This clonotype was counted ten times or more. The V and J genes are TRBV7-9 and TRBJ1-3; possibly TRBD1 for D (5 bases). From germline, CDR1 is SEHNR and CDR2 FQNEAQ (reference sequence). The CDR3 contains 16 residues. The germline V and J ends were trimmed by 4 bases and 0 bases, with 13 bases remaining between them. CDR3 sequence reads: CASSSWGLSSGNTIYF. CDR3 coding DNA: TGTGCCAGCAGCTCCTGGGGACTCTCCTCTGGAAACACCATATATTTT. Supplemented by reference TRBV7-9 and TRBJ1-3, the full variable domain reads DTGVSQNPRHKITKRGQNVTFRCDPISEHNRLYWYRQTLGQGPEFLTYFQNEAQLEKSRLLSDRFSAERPKGSFSTLEIQRTEQGDSAMYLCASSSWGLSSGNTIYFGEGSWLTVV.

This clonotype showed up many times. The genes are TRBV15 and TRBJ1-1; no clear D. The V gene lost 3 bases and the J gene lost 5 bases, with 25 bases spanning the gap. Germline values: CDR1 LNHNV, CDR2 YYDKDF (reference sequence). This CDR3 comprises 18 residues. The CDR3 region has the DNA TGTGCCACCAGCAGGGCCCCGGGCGACTACCACCCCCGGACTGAAGCTTTCTTT. Translation: CATSRAPGDYHPRTEAFF.